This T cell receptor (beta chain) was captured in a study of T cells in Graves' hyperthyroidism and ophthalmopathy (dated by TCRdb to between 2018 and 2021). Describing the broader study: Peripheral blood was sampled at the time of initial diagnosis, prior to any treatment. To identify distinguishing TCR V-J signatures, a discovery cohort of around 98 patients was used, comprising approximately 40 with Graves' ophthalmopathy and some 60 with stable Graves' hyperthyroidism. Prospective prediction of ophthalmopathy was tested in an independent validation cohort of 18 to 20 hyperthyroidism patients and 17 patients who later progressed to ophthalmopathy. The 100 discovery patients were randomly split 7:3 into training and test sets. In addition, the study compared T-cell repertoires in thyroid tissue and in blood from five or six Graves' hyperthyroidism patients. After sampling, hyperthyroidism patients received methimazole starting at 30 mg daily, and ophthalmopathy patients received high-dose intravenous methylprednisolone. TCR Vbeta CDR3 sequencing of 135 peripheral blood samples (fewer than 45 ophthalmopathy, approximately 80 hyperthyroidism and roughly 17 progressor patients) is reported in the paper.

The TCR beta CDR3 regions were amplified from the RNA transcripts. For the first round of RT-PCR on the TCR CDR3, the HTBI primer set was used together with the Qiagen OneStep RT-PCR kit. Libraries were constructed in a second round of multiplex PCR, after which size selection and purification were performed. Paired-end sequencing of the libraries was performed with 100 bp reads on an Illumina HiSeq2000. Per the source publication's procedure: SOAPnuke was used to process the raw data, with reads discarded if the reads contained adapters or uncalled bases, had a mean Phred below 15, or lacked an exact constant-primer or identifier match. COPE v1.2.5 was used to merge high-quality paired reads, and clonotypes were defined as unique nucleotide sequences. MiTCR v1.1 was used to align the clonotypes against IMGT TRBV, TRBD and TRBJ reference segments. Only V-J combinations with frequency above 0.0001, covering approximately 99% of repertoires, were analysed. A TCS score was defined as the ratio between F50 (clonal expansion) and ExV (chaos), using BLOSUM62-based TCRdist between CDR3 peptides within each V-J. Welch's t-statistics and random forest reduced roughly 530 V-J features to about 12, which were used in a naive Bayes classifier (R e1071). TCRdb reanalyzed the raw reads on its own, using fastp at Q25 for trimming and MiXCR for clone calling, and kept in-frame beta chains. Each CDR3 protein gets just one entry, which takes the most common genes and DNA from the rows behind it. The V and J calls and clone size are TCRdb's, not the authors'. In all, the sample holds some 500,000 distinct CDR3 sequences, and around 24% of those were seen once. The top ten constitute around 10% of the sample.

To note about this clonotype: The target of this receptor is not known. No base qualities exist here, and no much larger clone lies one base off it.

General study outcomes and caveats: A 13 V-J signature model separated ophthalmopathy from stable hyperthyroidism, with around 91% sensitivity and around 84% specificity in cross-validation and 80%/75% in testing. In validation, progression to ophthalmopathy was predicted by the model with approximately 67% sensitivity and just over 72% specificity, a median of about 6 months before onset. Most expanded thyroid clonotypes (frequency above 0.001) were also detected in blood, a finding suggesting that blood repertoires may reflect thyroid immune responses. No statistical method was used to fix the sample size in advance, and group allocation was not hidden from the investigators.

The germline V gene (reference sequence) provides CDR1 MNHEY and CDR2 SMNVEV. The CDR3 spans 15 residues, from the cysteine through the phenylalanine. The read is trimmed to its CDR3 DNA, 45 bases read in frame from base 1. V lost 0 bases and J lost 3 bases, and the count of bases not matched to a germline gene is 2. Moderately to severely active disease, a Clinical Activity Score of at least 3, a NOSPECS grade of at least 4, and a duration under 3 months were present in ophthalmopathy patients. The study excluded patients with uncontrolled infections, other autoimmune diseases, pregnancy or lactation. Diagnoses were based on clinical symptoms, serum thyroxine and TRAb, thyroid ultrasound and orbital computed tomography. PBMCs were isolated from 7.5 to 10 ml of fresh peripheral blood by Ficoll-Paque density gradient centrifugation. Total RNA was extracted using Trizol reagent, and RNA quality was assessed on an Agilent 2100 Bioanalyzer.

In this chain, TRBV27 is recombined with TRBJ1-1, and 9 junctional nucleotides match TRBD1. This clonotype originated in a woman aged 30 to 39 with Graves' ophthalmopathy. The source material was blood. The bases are TGTGCCAGCAGTTTATCAGGACAGGGGCACACTGAAGCTTTCTTT. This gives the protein CASSLSGQGHTEAFF.